What follows describes a single T cell receptor (beta chain). What this receptor recognizes is not known. One base away there is no much larger clone; base qualities are not given. Roughly 550 nanograms of biopsy DNA per sample were submitted for commercial TCRB immunosequencing. A two-step, amplification bias-controlled multiplex PCR was used by Adaptive Biotechnology to amplify CDR3 regions from genomic DNA. In the first PCR, primers covered every V and J gene segment, and in the second PCR, barcodes and Illumina adapters were added. An Illumina instrument was used to sequence the CDR3 libraries. The paper's data handling went like this. The analysis drew on both the pipelines supplied by the vendor and custom analysis of the raw data in R/Bioconductor running R version 3.3.0. Clonality, which ranges from 0 to 1, was calculated as the inverse of the normalised Shannon entropy across all productive clones. High-frequency clones were defined as the share of the repertoire occupied by the top 100 clones, with only clones passing a 95% confidence test being retained. Overlap between samples was measured with the Morisita-Horn index, while repertoire diversity was measured with the Simpson index. TCRdb took over this immuneACCESS table, retaining in-frame rearrangements with V and J assigned. Such tables are incomplete; in checked studies, under half of the missing clones stem from an unresolved V gene, and the remainder is unexplained. V and J calls and clone size follow that table, whereas D and trimming were derived from the DNA. The sample yields 4,000 to 5,000 clones; approximately 82% were counted once. Over 9.5% of the sample comes from the top ten.

This sample was included in a study of T cell repertoires in ileal Crohn's disease (dated by TCRdb to the late 2010s). For the wider study: At the time of surgery, roughly 35% of patients were active smokers, and the median duration of disease was around eight years. Every patient underwent surgery because of a complication, which was stricturing disease in 61% of cases and penetrating disease in approximately 40%. The study was conducted in parallel with a multicentre cohort built to find predictors of early endoscopic recurrence after ileocolonic resection. Endoscopic postoperative recurrence was defined by a Rutgeerts score above i0. Postoperative therapy was given to about half of the patients, with thiopurines administered to approximately twelve patients and anti-TNF agents administered to around 19 patients. The study sequenced 170 or so mucosal samples from some 62 patients, taken at several locations on the surgical specimen and at postoperative endoscopy. The TCR repertoire was analysed in approximately 61 patients with Crohn's disease drawn from a prospective multicentre cohort.

Study-wide findings and limitations: Compared with non-smokers, patients who were active smokers at surgery showed a significantly higher proportion of clonal expansions (approximately 26% vs 17%, p=0.02). Higher percentages of high-frequency clones at the time of surgery were linked to endoscopic recurrence, and every patient with clonality above 26.8% (18/57) had recurrence. Sorted CD8 T cells carried more high-frequency clones than CD4 T cells, suggesting mucosal expansions were mainly CD8. Mucosal CD4 and CD8 T cells were sorted and sequenced only in a subgroup of patients, whose size was not stated.

From the cysteine up to the phenylalanine, the CDR3 has a length of 13 residues. Left in the record is the CDR3 DNA by itself, 39 bases read in frame from the first base. The germline V gene encodes CDR1 KGHSH and CDR2 LQKENI. The trim is 2 bases for V and 5 bases for J, with a gap of 7 bases between the germline ends. To be eligible, patients had to be adults with ileal or ileocolonic Crohn's disease and an indication for ileocolonic resection. Before DNA extraction, whole ileal mucosal biopsies were kept frozen at -80 degrees C. Genomic DNA was extracted from frozen whole biopsies with a TRizol-based method and quantified on a NanoDrop 2000 spectrophotometer.

Sample: ileal tissue. This TCR was recovered from an adult with Crohn's disease. The V and J segments used are TRBV18 and TRBJ1-5; a tentative D call is TRBD1 (6 bases match). The nucleotide sequence is given as TGTGCCAGCTCACCAGACAGGTATCAGCCCCAGCATTTT. Its protein is CASSPDRYQPQHF. When the CDR3 is completed using the reference TRBV18 and TRBJ1-5 genes on either side, the full variable domain is NAGVMQNPRHLVRRRGQEARLRCSPMKGHSHVYWYRQLPEEGLKFMVYLQKENIIDESGMPKERFSAEFPKEGPSILRIQQVVRGDSAAYFCASSPDRYQPQHFGDGTRLSIL.